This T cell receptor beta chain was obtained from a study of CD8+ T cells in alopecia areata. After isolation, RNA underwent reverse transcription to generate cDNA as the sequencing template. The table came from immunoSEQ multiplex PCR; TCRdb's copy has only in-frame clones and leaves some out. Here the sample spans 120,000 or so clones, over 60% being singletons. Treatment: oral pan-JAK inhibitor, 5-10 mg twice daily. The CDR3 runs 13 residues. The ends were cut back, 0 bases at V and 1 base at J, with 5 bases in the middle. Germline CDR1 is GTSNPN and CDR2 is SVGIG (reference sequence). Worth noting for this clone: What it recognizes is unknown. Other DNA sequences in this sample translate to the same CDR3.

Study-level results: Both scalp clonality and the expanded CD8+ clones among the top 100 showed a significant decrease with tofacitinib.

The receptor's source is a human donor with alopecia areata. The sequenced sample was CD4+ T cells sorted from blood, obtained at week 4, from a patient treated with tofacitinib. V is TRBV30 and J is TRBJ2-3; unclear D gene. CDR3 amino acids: CAWSVGGTDTQYF. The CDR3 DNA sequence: TGTGCCTGGAGTGTAGGAGGCACAGATACGCAGTATTTT. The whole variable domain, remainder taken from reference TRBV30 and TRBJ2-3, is SQTIHQWPATLVQPVGSPLSLECTVEGTSNPNLYWYRQAAGRGLQLLFYSVGIGQISSEVPQNLSASRPQDRQFILSSKKLLLSDSGFYLCAWSVGGTDTQYFGPGTRLTVL.